What follows are 26 T cell receptor beta chains derived from one specimen sequenced in a study of blood T cell repertoires in COVID-19. Data came from immunoSEQ multiplex PCR; TCRdb stores just in-frame clones and leaves some out. The sample carries hundreds of thousands of clones, around 88% recorded once. The specimen was peripheral blood. Every receptor here comes from a woman in her seventies with COVID-19, enrolled during active disease.

J is TRBJ1-6 and V is TRBV7-2; 7 bases line up with TRBD1. Germline values: CDR1 SGHTA, CDR2 FQGNSA. Trimming cost V 3 bases and J 5 bases; bases outside gene matches: 4. This CDR3 is built from 15 residues. CDR3 DNA: TGTGCCAGCAGCTTCGCGACAGGGAATAATTCACCCCTCCACTTT. This gives the protein CASSFATGNNSPLHF.

The CDR3 coding sequence is TGTGCCAGCAGCCAAGTGCTTGTGGCCAACACTGAAGCTTTCTTT. This sequence encodes CASSQVLVANTEAFF. This chain uses TRBV3-1 (or the pseudogene TRBV3-2) with TRBJ1-1; unclear D gene. V gave up 1 base and J gave up 2 bases, with 11 bases separating them. Per the germline V gene, CDR1 is LGHDT and CDR2 is YNNKEL (reference sequence). The CDR3 is 15 residues long.

This clone was found once. V usage is TRBV7-8 and J usage is TRBJ1-1, with D maybe TRBD1 (5 bases). V was pared by 3 bases and J by 5 bases, with 13 bases between. This CDR3 spans 14 amino acids. Germline CDR1 SGHVS, CDR2 FQNEAQ. CDR3 sequence: CASSFGGSRTEAFF. In DNA form, the CDR3 reads TGTGCCAGCAGCTTTGGGGGGAGTAGGACTGAAGCTTTCTTT.

This clone was seen a single time. The gene calls are TRBV7-2 and TRBJ1-2; 8 nucleotides line up with TRBD1. The CDR3 sequence is 15 residues long. Germline V gene lookup returns CDR1 SGHTA and CDR2 FQGNSA. Trimming took 2 bases from V and 2 from J; bases not matched to a gene: 4. This CDR3 reads CASSLTGQGNYGYTF. DNA of the CDR3: TGTGCCAGCAGCTTAACAGGACAGGGAAACTATGGCTACACCTTC.

The V and J genes are TRBV4-1 and TRBJ2-7; TRBD1 agrees at 8 bases. With 4 bases clipped from V and 4 bases from J, the junction kept 6 bases outside the gene matches. The CDR3 sequence is 14 residues long. CDR1 is MGHRA, CDR2 YSYEKL, per germline. CDR3 amino acids: CASSPPDRVYEQYF. In nucleotides, the CDR3 is TGCGCCAGCAGCCCCCCGGACAGGGTTTACGAGCAGTACTTC.

The genes are TRBV6-6 and TRBJ1-2; 7 bases are a match to TRBD1. The CDR3 covers 17 residues. The V segment lost 5 bases and the J segment 8 bases; nucleotides outside the gene matches: 20. Germline V gene sequence: CDR1 MNHNY, CDR2 SVGAGI (reference sequence). CDR3 nucleotides: TGTGCCAGCAGTCCTCGGACAGGCTCCGATGGGCGTGCAGGCTACACCTTC. Amino acid sequence: CASSPRTGSDGRAGYTF.

The chain is built from TRBV6-6 and TRBJ2-7, with 8 bases identical to TRBD2. This CDR3 is built from 14 residues. Trimming cost V 0 bases and J 2 bases; bases outside gene matches: 0. Germline values: CDR1 MNHNY, CDR2 SVGAGI (reference sequence). CDR3 bases: TGTGCCAGCAGTTACTCAGCGGGGGCCTACGAGCAGTACTTC. Its protein is CASSYSAGAYEQYF.

The chain couples TRBV7-6 to TRBJ2-2; D gene ambiguous. V was shortened by 6 bases and J by 0 bases, with 11 bases between the two germline ends. The CDR3 contains 15 residues. The germline V gene encodes CDR1 SGHVS and CDR2 FNYEAQ. The CDR3 DNA reads TGTGCCAGCAGTCCCCGTCCCCCGAACACCGGGGAGCTGTTTTTT. Translating gives CASSPRPPNTGELFF.

The gene calls are TRBV28 and TRBJ1-4, with D possibly matching TRBD1 (6 bases). Trimming took off 3 bases at V and 6 bases at J, with 11 bases between the two ends. Per germline, CDR1 MDHEN and CDR2 SYDVKM. This CDR3 spans 14 amino acids. The CDR3 spells CASSFGRGYEKLFF. The CDR3 DNA sequence: TGTGCCAGCAGTTTCGGCAGGGGATATGAAAAACTGTTTTTT.

V is TRBV5-1 and J is TRBJ1-1, with D hard to call. CDR1 and CDR2 (germline): SGHRS, YFSETQ. The CDR3 has 15 residues. V lost 0 bases to trimming and J lost 0 bases, with 9 bases between them. The CDR3 loop is CASSLAPGLNTEAFF. In DNA, the CDR3 is TGCGCCAGCAGCTTGGCCCCAGGTTTGAACACTGAAGCTTTCTTT.

This chain connects TRBV23-1 to TRBJ1-2; 8 bases fit TRBD1. TRBV23-1 qualifies as an ORF whose function is uncertain. There are 17 residues in the CDR3. The V and J ends lost 4 bases and 7 bases, in that order; junction bases with no gene match: 17. The CDR3 spells CASSPRGRGQNPGGYTF. CDR3 sequence (DNA): TGCGCCAGCAGTCCGCGCGGCAGGGGGCAGAACCCAGGTGGCTACACCTTC.

This chain joins TRBV10-2 and TRBJ2-3; 9 bases map to TRBD2. J was trimmed by 3 bases and V by 0 bases; bases with no gene match: 7. The CDR3 runs to 17 residues. Germline V gives CDR1 WSHSY, CDR2 SAAADI. CDR3 in amino acids: CASSESTGGGGTDTQYF. The CDR3 DNA reads TGCGCCAGCAGTGAGTCGACAGGCGGGGGGGGGACAGATACGCAGTATTTT.

J is TRBJ1-1 and V is TRBV5-1, with a possible D match to TRBD1 (5 bases). This CDR3 is 13 amino acids long. Germline V gives CDR1 SGHRS, CDR2 YFSETQ. Trimming removed 4 bases at V and 1 base at J, with 8 bases between. The chain's CDR3 is CASSPGQNTEAFF. DNA of the CDR3: TGCGCCAGCAGCCCAGGACAGAACACTGAAGCTTTCTTT. The complete variable domain, with remaining parts taken from reference TRBV5-1 and TRBJ1-1, reads KAGVTQTPRYLIKTRGQQVTLSCSPISGHRSVSWYQQTPGQGLQFLFEYFSETQRNKGNFPGRFSGRQFSNSRSEMNVSTLELGDSALYLCASSPGQNTEAFFGQGTRLTVV.

The genes are TRBV30 and TRBJ2-2; D remains unclear. The CDR3 contains 12 residues. V dropped 3 bases and J dropped 7 bases, with 9 bases sitting between them. Germline loops: CDR1 GTSNPN, CDR2 SVGIG (reference sequence). DNA of the CDR3: TGTGCCTGGAGCGGGTTCGGCGGGGAGCTGTTTTTT. Translation: CAWSGFGGELFF.

The V gene is TRBV4-2, the J gene TRBJ2-5; D possibly corresponds to TRBD2 (6 bases). V was shortened by 0 bases and J by 12 bases, with 17 bases between the two germline ends. CDR1 and CDR2 (germline): LGHNA, YNFKEQ. The CDR3 runs to 14 residues. The CDR3 DNA reads TGTGCCAGCAGCCAAGATGGTCTAGCGTCCCTGGAGTACTTC. This codes for CASSQDGLASLEYF.

The V and J genes are TRBV2 and TRBJ2-5; D unresolved. The CDR3 totals 13 residues. Germline assignment: CDR1 SNHLY and CDR2 FYNNEI. The germline V and J ends were trimmed by 4 bases and 1 base, with 7 bases remaining between them. The CDR3 loop is CASSVRPQETQYF. DNA for the CDR3: TGTGCCAGCAGTGTGCGGCCCCAAGAGACCCAGTACTTC.

The chain links TRBV2 to TRBJ1-2; 7 bases agree with TRBD1. J lost 2 bases, V lost 4 bases, and 7 bases had no gene match. The CDR3 extends over 15 amino acids. Germline CDR1 and CDR2: SNHLY and FYNNEI. In DNA, the CDR3 is TGTGCCAGCAGTGGCGGACAGGTTTCAAACTATGGCTACACCTTC. This translates into CASSGGQVSNYGYTF.

The V call is TRBV9, the J call TRBJ1-1, with unresolved D. CDR1 is SGDLS and CDR2 is YYNGEE in the germline V gene. Trimming pared 0 bases from V and 0 bases from J, leaving 9 bases between. This CDR3 is 15 amino acids long. The CDR3 region is CASSVGRSLNTEAFF. CDR3 nucleotides: TGTGCCAGCAGCGTAGGGAGAAGCCTGAACACTGAAGCTTTCTTT.

The chain recombines TRBV5-1 with TRBJ1-1; D possibly corresponds to TRBD1 (5 bases). V lost 0 bases to trimming and J lost 8 bases, with 14 bases between them. CDR3 length equals 14 residues. The germline gives CDR1 SGHRS, CDR2 YFSETQ. The CDR3 DNA reads TGCGCCAGCAGCTTGGCCGGGGGTTCGGGAGAAGCTTTCTTT. Its protein is CASSLAGGSGEAFF.

The V and J genes are TRBV5-1 and TRBJ1-4, with TRBD1 matching 8 bases. Germline-derived CDR1 and CDR2 are SGHRS and YFSETQ. Trimming took 2 bases from V and 3 from J; bases not matched to a gene: 3. CDR3 length equals 15 residues. CDR3: CASSLQGVANEKLFF. The CDR3 DNA sequence: TGCGCCAGCAGCTTACAGGGGGTAGCTAATGAAAAACTGTTTTTT.

V gene TRBV7-2 combines with J gene TRBJ2-7; D is perhaps TRBD2 (6 bases). The CDR3 has 13 residues. Germline CDR1 SGHTA, CDR2 FQGNSA. V was shortened by 1 base and J by 3 bases, with 7 bases between the two germline ends. The CDR3 is CASSLGRDYEQYF. In DNA form, the CDR3 reads TGTGCCAGCAGCTTAGGGCGGGACTACGAGCAGTACTTC.

The chain has TRBV2 and TRBJ2-1; TRBD2 matches 11 bases. The ends lost 7 bases at V and 10 bases at J; junction bases unmatched: 6. This CDR3 comprises 13 residues. Germline V lookup: CDR1 SNHLY, CDR2 FYNNEI. CDR3 in amino acids: CASTLAGGGEQFF. The CDR3 DNA follows: TGTGCCAGCACCCTAGCGGGGGGAGGAGAGCAGTTCTTC.

V and J are TRBV6-5 and TRBJ1-1; 7 bases align to TRBD1. Germline V CDR1 and CDR2: MNHEY, SVGAGI. J lost 2 bases, V lost 6 bases, and 6 bases had no gene match. The CDR3 is made up of 14 amino acids. The CDR3 nucleotides read TGTGCCAGCAGAAGACAGGGCCAAAACACTGAAGCTTTCTTT. Protein sequence: CASRRQGQNTEAFF.

The chain is built from TRBV7-9 and TRBJ2-7; 7 bases match TRBD2. Germline CDR1 is SEHNR and CDR2 is FQNEAQ (reference sequence). This CDR3 spans 11 amino acids. Trimming took 5 bases from V and 5 from J; bases not matched to a gene: 0. CDR3: CASSAGDEQYF. CDR3 sequence (DNA): TGTGCCAGCAGCGCGGGGGACGAGCAGTACTTC.

The V and J genes are TRBV5-1 and TRBJ1-4, with 7 bases fitting TRBD1. Germline-derived CDR1 and CDR2 are SGHRS and YFSETQ. After removal of 3 bases from V and 7 bases from J, the junction contained 12 bases not matched to a gene. This CDR3 comprises 16 residues. The CDR3 is CASSSGQEQGAEKLFF. CDR3 in DNA: TGCGCCAGCAGCTCCGGACAGGAACAGGGCGCTGAAAAACTGTTTTTT.

This clone came up once. The chain employs TRBV2 and TRBJ1-6; D not resolved. Germline CDR1 and CDR2: SNHLY and FYNNEI. This CDR3 region has 14 residues. With 7 bases removed from V and 3 bases from J, the gap between germline ends came to 10 bases. The CDR3, as DNA: TGTGCCAGCAACGCCCGGTACTATAATTCACCCCTCCACTTT. Translation: CASNARYYNSPLHF.